This T cell receptor (beta chain) stems from a study of OX40 agonist ivuxolimab in advanced cancers. About the study: Each patient was given ivuxolimab into a vein every 2 weeks, at 0.01 to 10 mg/kg.

The study, taken as a whole, reports: In the expanded peripheral T cells, antigen specificity was never determined.

The protocol was immunoSEQ multiplex PCR, while the TCRdb copy is restricted to in-frame clones and leaves out a portion. The sample yields just over 30,000 clones, roughly 86% seen once. Concerning this clone: As yet, its antigen is unknown.

This TCR was recovered from an adult with an advanced solid tumor such as melanoma, head and neck, liver or kidney cancer. The sequences come from CD4+ or CD8+ T cells sorted from blood, collected in a trial of the OX40 agonist ivuxolimab.

The CDR3 protein is CASSLRGEAFF. CDR3 coding DNA: TGTGCCAGCAGTTTAAGGGGTGAAGCTTTCTTT. The chain couples TRBV27 to TRBJ1-1; a weak D match, TRBD1 (5 bases). Germline CDR1 MNHEY, CDR2 SMNVEV (reference sequence). This CDR3 region has 11 residues. V shed 2 bases and J shed 7 bases, with 5 bases lying between them.